Ten or more counts support the clone carrying this T cell receptor beta chain. The antigen remains unidentified. The sample is drawn from a study of regulatory T cells in long-lasting Graves disease. Study results and caveats: TRBV28, TRBJ1-2 and TRBJ2-5 were favored in persistent disease.

Documented time point: newly diagnosed GD, antithyroid drugs for less than 3 months. PBMCs provided the RNA from which the TCR library was made. To make TCR beta libraries, researchers used iRepertoire HTBI primers and Arm-PCR of CDR3 regions. TCRdb passed the multiplex PCR reads through MiXCR, listing each CDR3 protein once. The table shows 200,000 to 250,000 distinct CDR3 sequences, with around 19% occurring only once. The CDR3 extends over 14 amino acids. In germline, CDR1 is SQVTM, CDR2 ANQGSEA. J lost 4 bases, V lost 6 bases, and 8 bases had no gene match. The chain recombines TRBV29-1 with TRBJ1-5, with TRBD1 matching over 8 bases. The sequence derives from a female donor with Graves disease. The material sequenced was peripheral blood mononuclear cells (PBMCs), taken at new diagnosis, from a patient treated with antithyroid drugs. Here the CDR3 DNA reads TGCAGCGTGAAAGGGACAGGTGATAATCAGCCCCAGCATTTT. This gives the protein CSVKGTGDNQPQHF.